This T cell receptor beta chain was sequenced for a study of blood T cell repertoires in COVID-19. As for the study in general: The samples span acute and convalescent COVID-19 from the United States, Italy and Spain. T cells, B-cell-depleted T cells, or PBMCs supplied cDNA or gDNA.

The CDR3 runs 16 residues. V shed 5 bases and J shed 3 bases, with 18 bases lying between them. CDR1 is MNHEY, CDR2 SMNVEV, per germline (reference sequence). In the source study's methods: Nucleated cell counts were estimated from reference gene primer amplification. Some clones are missing from TCRdb's copy, which holds only in-frame ones; the method was immunoSEQ multiplex PCR. That table supplies the V and J calls and clone size; D and trimming were determined from the DNA. This sample carries roughly 65,000 clones, more than 75% of them seen once, and the ten largest clones take around 13%. The clonotype comes from a woman between 55 and 75 years old with acute or convalescent COVID-19. The sample comprised peripheral blood. The chain uses TRBV27 and TRBJ2-3; D is possibly TRBD2 (7 bases). This chain's CDR3 is CASSNDRGAVTDTQYF. The CDR3 DNA reads as TGTGCCAGCAGTAACGACCGGGGGGCCGTAACAGATACGCAGTATTTT.